The rows below give T cell receptor beta chains drawn from one sample of a study of blood T cell repertoires in COVID-19. Using immunoSEQ multiplex PCR, the repertoire was profiled, and TCRdb retains in-frame clones only, with some absent. The sample contains about 160,000 clones, roughly 90% of which appear only once. The sample was PBMCs or T cells enriched from blood (not recorded which). The source of these receptors is a woman between 45 and 65 years old who had recovered from COVID-19. Both conserved end residues are part of each CDR3. The order of the fields is clone size, D gene, V gene, J gene, CDR3 DNA, CDR3 protein. The D gene is left open where the match is weak. Size is omitted from some rows. Given values are once, few, many or a class for expanded clones.

abundance: .
d_gene: TRBD1
v_gene: TRBV15
j_gene: TRBJ2-6
CDR3nt: TGTGCCACCGGACAGGGGACCCACTCTGGGGCCAACGTCCTGACTTTC
CDR3aa: CATGQGTHSGANVLTF

abundance: .
d_gene: .
v_gene: TRBV21-1
j_gene: TRBJ2-1
CDR3nt: TGTGCCAGCAGCAAAGAAGGGACTAGCGGGGGGGATAATGAGCAGTTCTTC
CDR3aa: CASSKEGTSGGDNEQFF

abundance: once
d_gene: .
v_gene: TRBV7-3
j_gene: TRBJ1-3
CDR3nt: TGTGCCAGCAGCTTCATGAATGGAGGCACCATATATTTT
CDR3aa: CASSFMNGGTIYF

abundance: .
d_gene: .
v_gene: TRBV6-5
j_gene: TRBJ1-2
CDR3nt: TGTGCCAGCAGTTACGGCAATCAGGGCTATGGCTACACCTTC
CDR3aa: CASSYGNQGYGYTF

abundance: .
d_gene: TRBD1
v_gene: TRBV4-3
j_gene: TRBJ1-1
CDR3nt: TGCGCCAGCAGCAGGGACAGCTTGAACACTGAAGCTTTCTTT
CDR3aa: CASSRDSLNTEAFF

abundance: .
d_gene: TRBD2
v_gene: TRBV6-2/TRBV6-3
j_gene: TRBJ2-5
CDR3nt: TGTGCCAGCAGTTACGGGTCTAGCGGGTACCAAGAGACCCAGTACTTC
CDR3aa: CASSYGSSGYQETQYF

abundance: .
d_gene: .
v_gene: TRBV19
j_gene: TRBJ2-7
CDR3nt: TGTGCCAGTAGTATAAGCCAGGAATACGAGCAGTACTTC
CDR3aa: CASSISQEYEQYF

abundance: once
d_gene: .
v_gene: TRBV18
j_gene: TRBJ1-5
CDR3nt: TGTGCCAGCTCGGCAGGGGTAAGCAATCAGCCCCAGCATTTT
CDR3aa: CASSAGVSNQPQHF

abundance: once
d_gene: TRBD1
v_gene: TRBV4-3
j_gene: TRBJ1-2
CDR3nt: TGCGCCAGCAGCCAAGCAGGGACAGGGTTTCAAACGGAAGGCTACACCTTC
CDR3aa: CASSQAGTGFQTEGYTF

abundance: .
d_gene: TRBD2
v_gene: TRBV5-1
j_gene: TRBJ2-1
CDR3nt: TGCGCCAGCAGCTTGGATCTGGGGGGGTTGGATGAGCAGTTCTTC
CDR3aa: CASSLDLGGLDEQFF

abundance: .
d_gene: TRBD1
v_gene: TRBV7-3
j_gene: TRBJ1-2
CDR3nt: TGTGCCAGCAGCCCGACAGGGGGAAGCGGCTACACCTTC
CDR3aa: CASSPTGGSGYTF

abundance: .
d_gene: .
v_gene: TRBV11-2
j_gene: TRBJ1-5
CDR3nt: TGTGCCAGCAGCTTAGGGCAGGATCAGCCCCAGCATTTT
CDR3aa: CASSLGQDQPQHF

abundance: .
d_gene: .
v_gene: TRBV24-1
j_gene: TRBJ1-5
CDR3nt: TGTGCCACCAGTGGGGCACAAAATCAGCCCCAGCATTTT
CDR3aa: CATSGAQNQPQHF

abundance: .
d_gene: TRBD1
v_gene: TRBV5-6
j_gene: TRBJ1-4
CDR3nt: TGTGCCAGCAGCTCTACAGGGGGGATGGAGAATGAAAAACTGTTTTTT
CDR3aa: CASSSTGGMENEKLFF

abundance: .
d_gene: .
v_gene: TRBV19
j_gene: TRBJ1-4
CDR3nt: TGTGCCAGTAGTAGATGGACTACTAATGAAAAACTGTTTTTT
CDR3aa: CASSRWTTNEKLFF

abundance: .
d_gene: TRBD2
v_gene: TRBV7-7
j_gene: TRBJ2-5
CDR3nt: TGTGCCAGCAGCTTAGGGCCCTCGGGGGGGCCTAGGGAGACCCAGTACTTC
CDR3aa: CASSLGPSGGPRETQYF

abundance: .
d_gene: TRBD2
v_gene: TRBV25-1
j_gene: TRBJ2-3
CDR3nt: TGTGCCAGCACCCCCCTAGCGGGGGTATCAGATACGCAGTATTTT
CDR3aa: CASTPLAGVSDTQYF

abundance: .
d_gene: .
v_gene: TRBV6-5
j_gene: TRBJ2-5
CDR3nt: TGTGCCAGCAGTTACGATGGGGGGAGAAAGACCCAGTACTTC
CDR3aa: CASSYDGGRKTQYF

abundance: .
d_gene: .
v_gene: TRBV25-1
j_gene: TRBJ2-1
CDR3nt: TGTGCCAGCAGTGAGTCAGGTTCCTCCTACAATGAGCAGTTCTTC
CDR3aa: CASSESGSSYNEQFF

abundance: .
d_gene: .
v_gene: TRBV12-3/TRBV12-4
j_gene: TRBJ1-5
CDR3nt: TGTGCCAGCAGTTTCAAGGCGGCTCAGCCCCAGCATTTT
CDR3aa: CASSFKAAQPQHF

abundance: .
d_gene: .
v_gene: TRBV7-2
j_gene: TRBJ2-2
CDR3nt: TGTGCCAGCAGCCAAAACCGCCGAAACTCGAACACCGGGGAGCTGTTTTTT
CDR3aa: CASSQNRRNSNTGELFF

abundance: .
d_gene: .
v_gene: TRBV3-1/TRBV3-2
j_gene: TRBJ1-2
CDR3nt: TGTGCCAGCAGCCGCGCGGGAGGAACTAACTATGGCTACACCTTC
CDR3aa: CASSRAGGTNYGYTF

abundance: .
d_gene: .
v_gene: TRBV11-1
j_gene: TRBJ2-1
CDR3nt: TGTGCCAGCAGCTTAGGGGTTCTTGTCCGAGGGAATGAGCAGTTCTTC
CDR3aa: CASSLGVLVRGNEQFF

abundance: .
d_gene: .
v_gene: TRBV21-1
j_gene: TRBJ2-7
CDR3nt: TGTGCCAGCAGCAAAGATCGGGCGGGACCCTCCTACGAGCAGTACTTC
CDR3aa: CASSKDRAGPSYEQYF

abundance: .
d_gene: TRBD1
v_gene: TRBV6-5
j_gene: TRBJ2-7
CDR3nt: TGTGCCAGCAGGCCTCTCGGACAGGGAAGGTACGAGCAGTACTTC
CDR3aa: CASRPLGQGRYEQYF

abundance: .
d_gene: .
v_gene: TRBV6-5
j_gene: TRBJ2-5
CDR3nt: TGTGCCAGCGGAGAACAAGAGACCCAGTACTTC
CDR3aa: CASGEQETQYF

abundance: few
d_gene: TRBD1
v_gene: TRBV5-5
j_gene: TRBJ1-6
CDR3nt: TGTGCCAGCAGTCGACAGGGCGAATCACCCCTCCACTTT
CDR3aa: CASSRQGESPLHF

abundance: .
d_gene: .
v_gene: TRBV6-1
j_gene: TRBJ1-1
CDR3nt: TGTGCCAGCAGTCCCCGACGGTCTCAGGACACTGAAGCTTTCTTT
CDR3aa: CASSPRRSQDTEAFF

abundance: .
d_gene: .
v_gene: TRBV6-2/TRBV6-3
j_gene: TRBJ2-2
CDR3nt: TGTGCCAGCAGTTACTCCCCCAGGGGTACCGGGGAGCTGTTTTTT
CDR3aa: CASSYSPRGTGELFF

abundance: once
d_gene: TRBD1
v_gene: TRBV7-7
j_gene: TRBJ2-2
CDR3nt: TGTGCCAGCAGCCGCGTGGGGGCAGGGGGCCGTCTGCCTAACACCGGGGAGCTGTTTTTT
CDR3aa: CASSRVGAGGRLPNTGELFF

abundance: .
d_gene: .
v_gene: TRBV3-1/TRBV3-2
j_gene: TRBJ2-7
CDR3nt: TGTGCCAGCAGCCAAGTCCTGGACAGCACCTACGAGCAGTACTTC
CDR3aa: CASSQVLDSTYEQYF

abundance: few
d_gene: .
v_gene: TRBV30
j_gene: TRBJ1-1
CDR3nt: TGTGCCTGGAGTGAAGCGGGGCACACTGAAGCTTTCTTT
CDR3aa: CAWSEAGHTEAFF

abundance: .
d_gene: .
v_gene: TRBV7-2
j_gene: TRBJ1-2
CDR3nt: TGTGCCAGCAGCTTCCAAAGTGATGCCGGGGTATATGGCTACACCTTC
CDR3aa: CASSFQSDAGVYGYTF